This TCR beta chain appears in the sequencing data of a study of T-cell reconstitution after alpha-beta-depleted transplantation in children. Construction of the TCRbeta library involved unique molecular identifiers. Each CDR3 protein gets one entry after TCRdb re-called the PCR reads with MiXCR. Of approximately 640,000 distinct CDR3 sequences listed, about 15% are singletons. This CDR3 region has 20 residues. With V trimmed by 3 bases and J by 0 bases, 6 bases remained unmatched. CDR1 is MGHRA, CDR2 YSYEKL, per germline. The chain uses TRBV4-1 and TRBJ2-6; the match to TRBD2 covers 15 bases. This receptor was identified in a human donor who donated a stem cell graft to a child with acute myeloid leukemia. This material consisted of PBMCs from the stem cell graft donor, taken from the stem cell graft. This chain's CDR3 is CASSQGLAGGKSSGANVLTF. The DNA for the CDR3 is TGCGCCAGCAGCCAGGGACTAGCGGGGGGTAAAAGCTCTGGGGCCAACGTCCTGACTTTC.